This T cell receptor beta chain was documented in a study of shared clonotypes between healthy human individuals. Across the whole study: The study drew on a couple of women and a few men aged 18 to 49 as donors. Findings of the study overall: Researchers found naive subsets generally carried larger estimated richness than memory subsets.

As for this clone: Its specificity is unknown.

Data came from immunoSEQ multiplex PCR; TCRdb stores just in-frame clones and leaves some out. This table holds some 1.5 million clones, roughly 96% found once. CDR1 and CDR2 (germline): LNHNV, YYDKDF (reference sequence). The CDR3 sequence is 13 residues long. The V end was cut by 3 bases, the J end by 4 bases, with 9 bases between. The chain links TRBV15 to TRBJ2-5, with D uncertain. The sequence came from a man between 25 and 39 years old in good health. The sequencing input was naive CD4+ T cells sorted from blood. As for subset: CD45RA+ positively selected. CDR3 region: CATSRLLLETQYF. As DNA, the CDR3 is TGTGCCACCAGCAGGCTCTTACTAGAGACCCAGTACTTC.